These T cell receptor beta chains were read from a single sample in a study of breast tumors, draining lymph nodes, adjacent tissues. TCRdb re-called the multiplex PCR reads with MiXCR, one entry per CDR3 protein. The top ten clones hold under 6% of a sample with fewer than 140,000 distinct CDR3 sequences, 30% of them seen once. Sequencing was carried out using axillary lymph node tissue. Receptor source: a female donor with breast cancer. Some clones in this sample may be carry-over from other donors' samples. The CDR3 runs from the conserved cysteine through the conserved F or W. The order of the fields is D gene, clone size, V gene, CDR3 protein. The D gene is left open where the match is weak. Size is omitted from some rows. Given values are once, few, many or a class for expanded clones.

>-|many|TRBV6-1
CASSPGLADTQYF
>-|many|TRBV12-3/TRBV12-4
CASNALNRATGELFF
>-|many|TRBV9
CASSVESSSSYNSPLHF
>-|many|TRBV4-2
CASSQESGLGGPELFF
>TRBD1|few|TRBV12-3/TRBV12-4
CASRGQTNTEAFF
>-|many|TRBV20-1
CSAPPDSSNQPQHF
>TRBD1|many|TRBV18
CASSLYRGTYNEQFF
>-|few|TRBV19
CASTKGGVSGTTEAFF
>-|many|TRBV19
CASTTGTLGGETQYF
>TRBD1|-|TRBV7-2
CASSSRDRGYTEAFF
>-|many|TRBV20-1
CSAPSSRGEQYF
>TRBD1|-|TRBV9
CASSAGTGGGEQFF
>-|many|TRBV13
CASSLRDRDPLYEQYF
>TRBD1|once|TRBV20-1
CSAPTGGYYGYTF
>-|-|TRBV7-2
CASSLGLVRTDTQYF
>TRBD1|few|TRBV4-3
CASSQDMTGDTEAFF
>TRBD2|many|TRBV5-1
CASSLVGSAGGPLKETQYF
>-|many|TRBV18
CASSPPLGAEQFF
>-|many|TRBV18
CASSPQGNQPQHF
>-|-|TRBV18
CASSPPLTRTDTQYF
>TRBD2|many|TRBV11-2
CASSPGLAGGLSYNEQFF
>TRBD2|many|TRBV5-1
CASSLTFGRPNYEQYF
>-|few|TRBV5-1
CASSLGTRMNTEAFF
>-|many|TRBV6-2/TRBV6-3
CASSYSLSEKLFF
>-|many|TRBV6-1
CASSEGRSSYEQYF
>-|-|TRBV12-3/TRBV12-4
CASSLGQADTGELFF
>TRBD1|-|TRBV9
CASSPRDRVNERSF
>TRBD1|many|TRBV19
CASRTGSVPGPGGYTF
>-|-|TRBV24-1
CAAKGNSYEQYF
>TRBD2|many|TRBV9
CASSPVSGRTYEQYF
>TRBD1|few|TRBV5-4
CASSPGQAVQETQYF